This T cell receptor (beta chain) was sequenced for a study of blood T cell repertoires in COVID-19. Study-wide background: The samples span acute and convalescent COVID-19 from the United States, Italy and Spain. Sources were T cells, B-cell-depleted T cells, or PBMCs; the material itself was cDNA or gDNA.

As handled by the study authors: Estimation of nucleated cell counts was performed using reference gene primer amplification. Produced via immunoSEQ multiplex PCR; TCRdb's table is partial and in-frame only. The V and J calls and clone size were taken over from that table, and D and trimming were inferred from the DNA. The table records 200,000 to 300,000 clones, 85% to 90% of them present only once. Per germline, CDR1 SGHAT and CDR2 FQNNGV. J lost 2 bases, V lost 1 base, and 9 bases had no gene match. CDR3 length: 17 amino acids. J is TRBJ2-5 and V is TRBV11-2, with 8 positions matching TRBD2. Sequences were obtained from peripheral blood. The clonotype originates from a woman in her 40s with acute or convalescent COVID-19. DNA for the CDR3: TGTGCCAGCAGCTTAGGGTTAGCGGGAACGTTACAAGAGACCCAGTACTTC. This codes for CASSLGLAGTLQETQYF.